The entry that follows covers one TCR beta chain sequence. This entry belongs to a study of cytomegalovirus exposure and HLA in healthy donors. With 60 Vbeta and 13 Jbeta primers, the PCR was carried out. The repertoire was sequenced with immunoSEQ multiplex PCR; TCRdb's copy has only in-frame clones and lacks some. Of 150,000 to 200,000 clones detected, 80% to 85% appear once; the ten largest clones hold roughly 4.3%. Trimming stripped 6 bases from V and 5 bases from J, with 15 bases between. CDR1 and CDR2 from the germline V gene are LNHDA and SQIVND (reference sequence). This CDR3 has 14 amino acids.

The clonotype originates from a man aged 50 to 60 in good health and CMV-seropositive. Sequenced: PBMCs. The chain couples TRBV19 to TRBJ2-3, with D tentatively TRBD1 (6 bases). CDR3 coding DNA: TGTGCCAGTAGGGACAGCCTCACAGGAGATACGCAGTATTTT. The encoded protein is CASRDSLTGDTQYF.